The clone carrying this T cell receptor beta chain was seen repeatedly, ten times or more. The antigen is unknown. Unsorted libraries were prepared from 2 million PBMCs held at -80 C. V was clipped by 1 base and J by 7 bases, with 16 bases between them. CDR1 is SGHTA, CDR2 FQGNSA, per germline. The CDR3 covers 15 residues. The data derive from a study of neurological immune-mediated disorders. Findings and limits, study-wide: The authors found no clinical or MRI feature associated with the multiple sclerosis repertoire cluster. In HTLV-1-associated myelopathy, TCR clonal expansion was greatest, whereas multiple sclerosis had the least, falling below healthy controls.

The cDNA was synthesized by 5'RACE incorporating 10-nucleotide random UMIs. TCRdb re-analysed the 5' RACE reads in MiXCR, keeping a single row per CDR3 protein. The sample shows tens of thousands of distinct CDR3 sequences, approximately 4% of them seen only once. The chain is built from TRBV7-2 and TRBJ2-5; weak D call: TRBD2 (5 bases). Specimen: PBMCs. The sequence was collected from a woman aged 45-65 years with multiple sclerosis. The CDR3 loop reads CASSLVSAGGVTQYF. The CDR3 nucleotides are TGTGCCAGCAGCTTAGTGTCCGCCGGAGGTGTGACCCAGTACTTC.